The rows below give T cell receptor beta chains drawn from one sample of a study of blood T cell repertoires in COVID-19. TCRdb keeps only in-frame clones here, not all; method: immunoSEQ multiplex PCR. The sample yields about 250,000 clones, about 85% seen once. Material for sequencing was PBMCs or T cells enriched from blood (not recorded which). Receptor source: a woman aged 50 to 60 who had recovered from COVID-19. CDR3s include the opening cysteine and the closing phenylalanine or tryptophan. The order of the fields is clone size, V gene, D gene, J gene, CDR3 DNA, CDR3 protein. The D gene is left open where the match is weak. Some rows mark clone size as missing; the rest say once, few, many or name a class of expanded clone.

clone_size: .
v_call: TRBV2
d_call: TRBD1
j_call: TRBJ2-5
cdr3_nt: TGTGCCAGCAGTAAGGACAGGGGGCAGGGGGAGACCCAGTACTTC
cdr3_aa: CASSKDRGQGETQYF

clone_size: .
v_call: TRBV6-5
d_call: .
j_call: TRBJ1-2
cdr3_nt: TGTGCCAGCAGTTACTCGTGGCAGGACTATGGCTACACCTTC
cdr3_aa: CASSYSWQDYGYTF

clone_size: .
v_call: TRBV11-2
d_call: .
j_call: TRBJ1-1
cdr3_nt: TGTGCCAGCAGGGCCCCGGGGAGAAACACTGAAGCTTTCTTT
cdr3_aa: CASRAPGRNTEAFF

clone_size: .
v_call: TRBV29-1
d_call: .
j_call: TRBJ2-1
cdr3_nt: TGCAGCGTTGAACCACAGGCAAGCTCCTACAATGAGCAGTTCTTC
cdr3_aa: CSVEPQASSYNEQFF

clone_size: .
v_call: TRBV28
d_call: .
j_call: TRBJ2-7
cdr3_nt: TGTGCCAGCAACCGCGCACGCCACGGCGAGCAGTACTTC
cdr3_aa: CASNRARHGEQYF

clone_size: .
v_call: TRBV18
d_call: .
j_call: TRBJ1-1
cdr3_nt: TGTGCCAGCTCACCGGGGGCAAAGGGGAACACTGAAGCTTTCTTT
cdr3_aa: CASSPGAKGNTEAFF

clone_size: .
v_call: TRBV9
d_call: .
j_call: TRBJ1-6
cdr3_nt: TGTGCCAGCAGCGTAGGGGGGGGCTCCTATAATTCACCCCTCCACTTT
cdr3_aa: CASSVGGGSYNSPLHF

clone_size: .
v_call: TRBV4-2
d_call: TRBD2
j_call: TRBJ2-4
cdr3_nt: TGTGCCAGCAGCGATCTAGCGGGGGACAAAAACATTCAGTACTTC
cdr3_aa: CASSDLAGDKNIQYF

clone_size: .
v_call: TRBV19
d_call: .
j_call: TRBJ1-1
cdr3_nt: TGTGCCAGTAGTGCCGCAGGGATCCCCCTTTCGGGCACTGAAGCTTTCTTT
cdr3_aa: CASSAAGIPLSGTEAFF

clone_size: .
v_call: TRBV28
d_call: TRBD1
j_call: TRBJ1-2
cdr3_nt: TGTGCCAGCAGTGGATTACAGGGGGCTTATGGCTACACCTTC
cdr3_aa: CASSGLQGAYGYTF

clone_size: .
v_call: TRBV7-3
d_call: TRBD2
j_call: TRBJ2-2
cdr3_nt: TGTGCCAGCAGCAGGACTAGTGACGGGGAGCTGTTTTTT
cdr3_aa: CASSRTSDGELFF

clone_size: .
v_call: TRBV3-1/TRBV3-2
d_call: .
j_call: TRBJ2-5
cdr3_nt: TGTGCCAGCAGCCAAGACGCAGCGGCCCAAGAGACCCAGTACTTC
cdr3_aa: CASSQDAAAQETQYF

clone_size: once
v_call: TRBV7-2
d_call: TRBD2
j_call: TRBJ2-5
cdr3_nt: TGTGCCAGCAGTCCTAGCGGGGTAAAAGAGACCCAGTACTTC
cdr3_aa: CASSPSGVKETQYF